This T cell receptor beta chain was retrieved from a study of blood T cell repertoires in COVID-19. Across the study: Acute and convalescent COVID-19 samples came from the United States, Italy and Spain. T cells, B-cell-depleted T cells, or PBMCs provided the cDNA or gDNA that served as material.

In the authors' workflow: Reference gene primer amplification in the assay estimated nucleated cell counts. The data were produced by immunoSEQ multiplex PCR, yet TCRdb's version contains in-frame clones alone and is incomplete. That table furnishes V, J and clone size, whereas the DNA furnished D and trimming. Among roughly 100,000 clones listed, approximately 86% were seen once. This clone was seen once. The CDR3 consists of 13 residues. The V and J ends lost 4 bases and 3 bases, in that order; junction bases with no gene match: 3. Germline loops: CDR1 MNHNY, CDR2 SVGAGI (reference sequence). The chain carries TRBV6-6 and TRBJ2-7; 7 bases agree with TRBD2. This receptor was obtained from a woman of 80 years or more with acute or convalescent COVID-19. Sequenced material: peripheral blood. DNA for the CDR3: TGTGCCAGCAGTTTACGGGGGGACTACGAGCAGTACTTC. Translation: CASSLRGDYEQYF.